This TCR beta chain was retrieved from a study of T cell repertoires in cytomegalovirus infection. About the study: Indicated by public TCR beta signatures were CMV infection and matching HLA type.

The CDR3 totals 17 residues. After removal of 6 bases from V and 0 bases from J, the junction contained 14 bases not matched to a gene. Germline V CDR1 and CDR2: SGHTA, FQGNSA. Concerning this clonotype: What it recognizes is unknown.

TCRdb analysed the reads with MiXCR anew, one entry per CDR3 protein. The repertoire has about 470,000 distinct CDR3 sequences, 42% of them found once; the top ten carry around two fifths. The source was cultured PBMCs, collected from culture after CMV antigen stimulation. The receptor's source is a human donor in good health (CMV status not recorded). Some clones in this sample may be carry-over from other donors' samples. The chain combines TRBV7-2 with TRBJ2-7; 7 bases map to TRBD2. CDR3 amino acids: CASSREGWDSISYEQYF. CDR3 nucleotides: TGTGCCAGCAGTAGGGAGGGTTGGGACTCAATCTCCTACGAGCAGTACTTC.